This TCR beta chain was retrieved from a study of cytomegalovirus exposure and HLA in healthy donors. The table lists this clone with a few counts. Its antigen is unknown. Study findings and constraints: CMV serostatus alone was available as immune exposure information.

PCR involved 60 Vbeta and 13 Jbeta primers. Sequencing used immunoSEQ multiplex PCR; TCRdb keeps in-frame clones, though not all of them. The sample lists about 93,000 clones; over 75% were seen once. The receptor comes from a man in his fifties in good health and CMV-seronegative. The sample was PBMCs.

The CDR3 DNA sequence: TGTGCCAGCAGCCCGGGACAGCTATCAACCTTCGCCAATGAAAAACTGTTTTTT. Protein product: CASSPGQLSTFANEKLFF. The V call is TRBV11-2, the J call TRBJ1-4, with 7 bases identical to TRBD1. V gave up 5 bases and J gave up 5 bases; unmatched junction bases: 17. The length of the CDR3 is 18 residues. Germline CDR1 and CDR2: SGHAT and FQNNGV.